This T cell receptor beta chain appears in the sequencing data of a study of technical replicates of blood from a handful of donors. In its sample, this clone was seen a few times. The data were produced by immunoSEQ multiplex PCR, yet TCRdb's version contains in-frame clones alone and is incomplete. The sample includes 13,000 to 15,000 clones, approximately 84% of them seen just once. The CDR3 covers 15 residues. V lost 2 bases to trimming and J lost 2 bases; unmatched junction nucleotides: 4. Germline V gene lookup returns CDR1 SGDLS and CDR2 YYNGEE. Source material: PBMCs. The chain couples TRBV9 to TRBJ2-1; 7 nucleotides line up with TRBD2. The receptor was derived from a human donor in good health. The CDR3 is CASSVGAGAYNEQFF. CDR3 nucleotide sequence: TGTGCCAGCAGCGTCGGGGCGGGGGCCTACAATGAGCAGTTCTTC. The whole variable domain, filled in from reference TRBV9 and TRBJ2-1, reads DSGVTQTPKHLITATGQRVTLRCSPRSGDLSVYWYQQSLDQGLQFLIQYYNGEERAKGNILERFSAQQFPDLHSELNLSSLELGDSALYFCASSVGAGAYNEQFFGPGTRLTVL.